Listed here are 5 T cell receptor beta chains from one sample, sequenced in a study of T cell repertoires in cytomegalovirus infection. TCRdb processed the reads anew with MiXCR; each CDR3 protein has one entry. Among around 190,000 distinct CDR3 sequences listed, approximately 14% were seen once. Sequencing used PBMCs. These receptors were collected from a human donor in good health (CMV status not recorded). Some clones in this sample may be carry-over from other donors' samples.

This clonotype was observed at least ten times. This chain joins TRBV7-2 and TRBJ1-1, with D possibly matching TRBD1 (6 bases). CDR3 size: 16 residues. Germline lookup yields CDR1 SGHTA and CDR2 FQGNSA. Trimming took 5 bases from V and 1 from J, leaving 17 bases between them. The CDR3 bases are TGTGCCAGCAGCCCCCTTCAGGGGCGGTCGAACACTGAAGCTTTCTTT. Its protein is CASSPLQGRSNTEAFF.

This clonotype was seen ten or more times. The DNA for the CDR3 is TGTGCCAGCAGAGCGAGGGAACCCCCTGAAGCTTTCTTT. It translates to CASRAREPPEAFF. The chain couples TRBV7-2 to TRBJ1-1; no clear D. Germline-derived CDR1 and CDR2 are SGHTA and FQGNSA. V gave up 6 bases and J gave up 6 bases, with 14 bases separating them. The CDR3 has 13 residues.

This clonotype was counted ten times or more. J is TRBJ1-1 and V is TRBV2; D is uncertain. The CDR3 spans 12 residues. Germline V gene sequence: CDR1 SNHLY, CDR2 FYNNEI. Between the trimmed V and J ends, which lost 6 bases and 2 bases, there was a span of 7 bases. Here the CDR3 DNA reads TGTGCCAGCAGCGAACTTAACACTGAAGCTTTCTTT. Its protein is CASSELNTEAFF.

As for this clonotype: Since a much larger clone is just one base distant, this may be a read error. CDR3 sequence (DNA): TGTGCCAGCAGCTTGGAGGAACAAAGTACCTACGAGCAGTACTTC. Protein sequence: CASSLEEQSTYEQYF. The chain recombines TRBV7-2 with TRBJ2-7; a weak D match, TRBD2 (5 bases). The V gene's germline CDR1 is SGHTA and CDR2 FQGNSA. V gave up 3 bases and J gave up 2 bases, with 14 bases separating them. This CDR3 contains 15 residues.

The gene calls are TRBV6-4 and TRBJ2-7; D could derive from TRBD1 or TRBD2 (5 bases each). The ends were cut back, 2 bases at V and 5 bases at J, with 10 bases in the middle. The V gene's germline CDR1 is MRHNA and CDR2 SNTAGT. CDR3 size: 13 residues. The CDR3 bases are TGTGCCAGCAGTGACCGGGAAGGGGACGAGCAGTACTTC. Amino acid sequence: CASSDREGDEQYF.